This T cell receptor (beta chain) is drawn from a study of blood T cell repertoires in COVID-19. Data came from immunoSEQ multiplex PCR; TCRdb stores just in-frame clones and leaves some out. This table has 200,000 to 250,000 clones, 86% appearing once. Between the trimmed V and J ends, which lost 5 bases and 0 bases, there was a span of 20 bases. This CDR3 spans 18 amino acids. Germline CDR1 and CDR2: SGHVT and SQSDAQ. The chain joins TRBV7-4 to TRBJ1-5; D is uncertain. This receptor was obtained from a middle-aged man with acute or convalescent COVID-19. The sequencing sample was made of peripheral blood. The CDR3 protein is CASSLPTNSGYSNQPQHF. The CDR3 nucleotides are TGTGCCAGCAGCCTCCCGACAAACTCGGGGTATAGCAATCAGCCCCAGCATTTT.